One sample yielded the 5 T cell receptor beta chains listed below, sequenced in a study of blood T cell repertoires in COVID-19. Generated by immunoSEQ multiplex PCR, the TCRdb table keeps only in-frame clones and is missing some. The sample lists about 36,000 clones, around 80% occurring once. Sequenced sample: peripheral blood. Receptors originate from a man aged 55 to 69 with acute or convalescent COVID-19.

This chain connects TRBV12-3 or TRBV12-4 to TRBJ2-1; possibly TRBD2 for D (5 bases). The CDR3 sequence is 13 residues long. V was cut by 9 bases and J by 2 bases, with 11 bases left in between. The CDR3 is CASTGDTYNEQFF. The DNA of the CDR3 is TGTGCCAGTACCGGGGATACCTACAATGAGCAGTTCTTC.

The V call is TRBV7-2, the J call TRBJ2-5; 10 bases align to TRBD1. The CDR3 runs 16 residues. Unmatched junction bases numbered 11, after V lost 5 bases and J lost 5 bases. Germline CDR1 reads SGHTA; CDR2 reads FQGNSA. CDR3 loop: CASSPQGQGGRETQYF. The CDR3 nucleotides read TGTGCCAGCAGCCCTCAAGGACAGGGGGGAAGGGAGACCCAGTACTTC.

This rearrangement joins TRBV7-2 to TRBJ2-7, with 11 bases lining up with TRBD1. Germline CDR1 and CDR2: SGHTA and FQGNSA. The CDR3 totals 17 residues. Trimming at V came to 3 bases and at J to 6 bases, leaving 13 bases not matched to a gene. CDR3 sequence: CASSLKPSGTGGLEQYF. The CDR3, as DNA: TGTGCCAGCAGCTTGAAGCCGTCCGGGACAGGGGGACTCGAGCAGTACTTC.

This clone has a handful of counts. The rearrangement links TRBV4-2 to TRBJ2-1; 9 positions match TRBD1. Germline V lookup: CDR1 LGHNA, CDR2 YNFKEQ. There are 17 residues in the CDR3. V lost 0 bases, J lost 6 bases, and 9 bases stayed unmatched. Here the CDR3 reads CASSQDLGQGGPNEQFF. In nucleotides, the CDR3 is TGTGCCAGCAGCCAAGATCTGGGACAGGGAGGTCCCAATGAGCAGTTCTTC.

The CDR3 region has the DNA TGTGCCAGCAGCTCGGAAACCGGGGACACTGAAGCTTTCTTT. Residues: CASSSETGDTEAFF. The chain links TRBV7-2 to TRBJ1-1; D remains ambiguous. Germline V gives CDR1 SGHTA, CDR2 FQGNSA. Trimming left V 4 bases short and J 3 bases short, with 12 bases between. CDR3 length equals 14 residues.